The present TCR beta chain was sequenced within a study of vaccination and CD4 T cells after COVID-19. Study-wide background: Cells were stimulated with overlapping spike peptides from SARS-CoV-2, HCoV-NL63, HCoV-OC43 and HCoV-229E.

Points on this clonotype: Its cognate antigen is unknown.

The CDR3 totals 15 residues. V shed 4 bases, J shed 7 bases, and the junction held 10 bases outside the gene matches. Germline V lookup: CDR1 MNHNS, CDR2 SASEGT. The treatment is: roughly 11-day PBMC culture with coronavirus spike peptide pools or control peptides (ViraFEST assay). ViraFEST used peptide pools to expand antigen-specific T cells before TCR sequencing. The Oncomine TCR Beta short-read assay sequenced DNA from cultured CD4+ T cells. TCRdb processed the PCR reads anew with MiXCR; each CDR3 protein has one entry. The sample holds some 8,300 distinct CDR3 sequences; about 44% are singletons and the top ten take 6% to 8.5%.

The V gene is TRBV6-1, the J gene TRBJ1-2, with 9 bases fitting TRBD1. Sequencing input: CD4+ T cells from blood, cultured in vitro. The sequence came from a human donor who had recovered from COVID-19. The CDR3 DNA reads as TGTGCCAGCAGTGCCTCCGGGACAGGGAGGGTTGGCTACACCTTC. It codes for CASSASGTGRVGYTF.